The 22 T cell receptor beta chains below come from one sample, sequenced in a study of blood T cell repertoires in COVID-19. The repertoire was sequenced with immunoSEQ multiplex PCR; TCRdb's copy has only in-frame clones and lacks some. The sample contains about 120,000 clones, roughly 84% of which appear only once. The material sequenced was PBMCs or T cells enriched from blood (not recorded which). These receptors came from a woman in her 30s who had recovered from COVID-19.

This chain connects TRBV14 to TRBJ1-3; D remains ambiguous. This CDR3 has 15 amino acids. Germline V gene data show CDR1 as SGHDN and CDR2 as FVKESK. Trimming took 6 bases from V and 0 from J, leaving 12 bases between them. The DNA for the CDR3 is TGTGCCAGCAGGCCCCCAGGCAACTCTGGAAACACCATATATTTT. It codes for CASRPPGNSGNTIYF.

CDR3 bases: TGTGCCAGCAGCTTCCTCGGACTAGCGGGAGGGCGCACAGATACGCAGTATTTT. Its protein is CASSFLGLAGGRTDTQYF. This rearrangement joins TRBV7-2 to TRBJ2-3, with 15 bases that match TRBD2. Germline-derived CDR1 and CDR2 are SGHTA and FQGNSA. Trimming cost V 3 bases and J 1 base; bases outside gene matches: 5. The length of the CDR3 is 18 residues.

The count of this clone is one. The chain joins TRBV6-2 or TRBV6-3 to TRBJ2-6, with D possibly being TRBD2 (5 bases). Trimming took off 4 bases at V and 4 bases at J, with 14 bases between the two ends. The CDR3 is 16 residues long. Germline CDR1 and CDR2: MNHEY and SVGEGT. The CDR3 DNA sequence: TGTGCCAGCAGTTCGGGCGGATCGGGGGGGGCCAACGTCCTGACTTTC. Protein: CASSSGGSGGANVLTF.

This clone was counted between two and nine times. This chain uses TRBV28 with TRBJ2-4, with D perhaps TRBD1 (6 bases). The CDR3 sequence is 17 residues long. Between the trimmed V and J ends, which lost 3 bases and 1 base, there was a span of 16 bases. CDR1 is MDHEN, CDR2 SYDVKM, per germline. The CDR3 region is CASSFAIRGKAKNIQYF. The CDR3 coding sequence is TGTGCCAGCAGTTTCGCCATCAGGGGAAAGGCCAAAAACATTCAGTACTTC.

The chain is built from TRBV18 and TRBJ1-1, with D hard to call. The length of the CDR3 is 13 residues. The V and J ends lost 5 bases and 3 bases respectively, with 10 bases between them. CDR1 is KGHSH and CDR2 is LQKENI in the germline V gene. CDR3 bases: TGTGCCAGCTCATCGCGGGTAGACACTGAAGCTTTCTTT. Protein sequence: CASSSRVDTEAFF. The complete variable domain, with remaining parts taken from reference TRBV18 and TRBJ1-1, reads NAGVMQNPRHLVRRRGQEARLRCSPMKGHSHVYWYRQLPEEGLKFMVYLQKENIIDESGMPKERFSAEFPKEGPSILRIQQVVRGDSAAYFCASSSRVDTEAFFGQGTRLTVV.

This clone came up once. The chain combines TRBV6-2 or TRBV6-3 with TRBJ2-7, with 14 bases matching TRBD2. Germline V gives CDR1 MNHEY, CDR2 SVGEGT. J lost 4 bases, V lost 3 bases, and 14 bases had no gene match. This CDR3 has 19 amino acids. The CDR3: CASSYSGTSGSRPYYEQYF. Here the CDR3 DNA reads TGTGCCAGCAGTTATTCCGGGACTAGCGGGAGTAGGCCATATTACGAGCAGTACTTC.

The chain recombines TRBV28 with TRBJ1-3, with D unresolved. CDR3 length: 17 amino acids. CDR1 and CDR2 (germline): MDHEN, SYDVKM. Trimming removed 6 bases from V and 0 bases from J, with 18 bases in between. DNA for the CDR3: TGTGCCAGCAGCTTCGATGGTTCAGGTTCCTCTGGAAACACCATATATTTT. It codes for CASSFDGSGSSGNTIYF.

This sequence joins TRBV6-5 and TRBJ1-2, with no clear D. The CDR3 spans 16 residues. With 0 bases removed from V and 8 bases from J, the gap between germline ends came to 19 bases. Germline CDR1 and CDR2: MNHEY and SVGAGI. CDR3 protein: CASSYSRRVEGRGYTF. The CDR3 DNA is TGTGCCAGCAGTTACTCGAGGCGGGTGGAGGGTCGCGGCTACACCTTC.

This chain uses TRBV5-1 with TRBJ2-3; D is possibly TRBD1 (6 bases). The length of the CDR3 is 17 residues. The germline CDR1 and CDR2 sequences are SGHRS and YFSETQ. With 0 bases removed from V and 1 base from J, the gap between germline ends came to 15 bases. The CDR3 nucleotides are TGCGCCAGCAGCTTGGATGGGGGCGCATCCCGCACAGATACGCAGTATTTT. As protein: CASSLDGGASRTDTQYF.

The rearrangement joins TRBV29-1 to TRBJ1-1; D perhaps matches TRBD1 (5 bases). Trimming stripped 0 bases from V and 4 bases from J, with 12 bases between. Germline-derived CDR1 and CDR2 are SQVTM and ANQGSEA. This CDR3 spans 14 amino acids. Here the CDR3 DNA reads TGCAGCGTTGAAGAGGGAGGGGCTAGCACTGAAGCTTTCTTT. This sequence encodes CSVEEGGASTEAFF.

The chain is built from TRBV5-1 and TRBJ2-1, with 10 bases matching TRBD1. Looked up from germline, CDR1 is SGHRS and CDR2 is YFSETQ. J lost 4 bases, V lost 4 bases, and 8 bases had no gene match. This CDR3 comprises 16 residues. In nucleotides, the CDR3 is TGCGCCAGCAGCCGCGGGACAGGGGAAGGGTACAATGAGCAGTTCTTC. It translates to CASSRGTGEGYNEQFF.

This chain links TRBV6-4 with TRBJ2-2; D might be TRBD1 (5 bases). The germline V gene encodes CDR1 MRHNA and CDR2 SNTAGT. V lost 2 bases to trimming and J lost 1 base, with 5 bases between them. There are 14 residues in the CDR3. CDR3 loop: CASSDGQNTGELFF. The CDR3 DNA reads as TGTGCCAGCAGTGACGGACAGAACACCGGGGAGCTGTTTTTT.

This sequence joins TRBV11-2 and TRBJ2-5; 11 nucleotides agree with TRBD2. V shed 5 bases, J shed 4 bases, and the junction held 6 bases outside the gene matches. The CDR3 spans 15 residues. Germline V gene data show CDR1 as SGHAT and CDR2 as FQNNGV. The CDR3 spells CASSTGLAGGETQYF. The CDR3 DNA sequence: TGTGCCAGCAGCACGGGGCTAGCGGGAGGAGAGACCCAGTACTTC.

This clone was seen more than once but under ten times. The CDR3 loop is CASSLTRGPYYSNQPQHF. The CDR3 nucleotides read TGTGCCAGCAGCCTCACCCGAGGCCCATACTATAGCAATCAGCCCCAGCATTTT. The V gene is TRBV7-9, the J gene TRBJ1-5; the D is unclear. Germline lookup yields CDR1 SEHNR and CDR2 FQNEAQ (reference sequence). Trimming left V 5 bases short and J 0 bases short, with 20 bases between. This CDR3 is 18 amino acids long.

The V gene is TRBV20-1, the J gene TRBJ1-2; D is perhaps TRBD1 (5 bases). Germline CDR1 reads DFQATT; CDR2 reads SNEGSKA (reference sequence). The ends were cut back, 0 bases at V and 12 bases at J, with 11 bases in the middle. The CDR3 extends over 11 amino acids. The CDR3 nucleotides read TGCAGTGCTAGAGACCCCAGGGTGGACACCTTC. As protein: CSARDPRVDTF.

The genes are TRBV18 and TRBJ2-7, with D tentatively TRBD1 (6 bases). The CDR3 consists of 15 residues. V was clipped by 6 bases and J by 0 bases, with 15 bases between them. Germline lookup yields CDR1 KGHSH and CDR2 LQKENI. Here the CDR3 reads CASSPRQGSSYEQYF. The CDR3 nucleotides read TGTGCCAGCTCCCCGAGGCAGGGGAGCTCCTACGAGCAGTACTTC.

This chain joins TRBV5-1 and TRBJ2-1; TRBD2 agrees at 9 bases. In germline, CDR1 is SGHRS, CDR2 YFSETQ. This CDR3 is 13 amino acids long. Unmatched junction bases numbered 1, after V lost 5 bases and J lost 4 bases. CDR3 nucleotide sequence: TGCGCCAGCAGGACTAGCGGATACAATGAGCAGTTCTTC. Amino acid sequence: CASRTSGYNEQFF.

As regards this clone: One end of the junction fails to match germline, which may point to a read error. The V call is TRBV7-6, the J call TRBJ1-2, with 10 bases aligning to TRBD1. Germline V gene sequence: CDR1 SGHVS, CDR2 FNYEAQ. The CDR3 runs to 21 residues. DNA for the CDR3: TGTGCCTGCAGCTTAGCGGGGGTCCGGGACAGGGGTCCCGTGTTAGAGTATGGCTACACCTTC. It specifies CACSLAGVRDRGPVLEYGYTF.

This clone was detected a few times. V gene TRBV7-9 combines with J gene TRBJ1-1; a weak D match, TRBD1 (6 bases). Trimming took off 1 base at V and 2 bases at J, with 11 bases between the two ends. The CDR3 sequence is 15 residues long. Per the germline V gene, CDR1 is SEHNR and CDR2 is FQNEAQ (reference sequence). The CDR3 loop is CASSLGWGGNTEAFF. CDR3 in DNA: TGTGCCAGCAGCTTAGGGTGGGGGGGCAACACTGAAGCTTTCTTT.

The chain joins TRBV30 to TRBJ2-7; 7 bases fit TRBD1. V shed 0 bases and J 2 bases; nucleotides not matched to a gene: 7. The CDR3 sequence is 15 residues long. Germline CDR1 and CDR2: GTSNPN and SVGIG (reference sequence). This CDR3 reads CAWSVVGQPPYEQYF. The CDR3 coding sequence is TGTGCCTGGAGTGTAGTGGGACAGCCCCCCTACGAGCAGTACTTC. The whole variable domain, remainder taken from reference TRBV30 and TRBJ2-7, is SQTIHQWPATLVQPVGSPLSLECTVEGTSNPNLYWYRQAAGRGLQLLFYSVGIGQISSEVPQNLSASRPQDRQFILSSKKLLLSDSGFYLCAWSVVGQPPYEQYFGPGTRLTVT.

This chain joins TRBV5-6 and TRBJ2-7; TRBD1 agrees at 12 bases. With V trimmed by 4 bases and J by 6 bases, 2 bases remained unmatched. This CDR3 has 13 amino acids. CDR1 and CDR2 from the germline V gene are SGHDT and YYEEEE. The CDR3 protein is CASSGGQGAEQYF. As DNA, the CDR3 is TGTGCCAGCAGCGGGGGACAGGGGGCCGAGCAGTACTTC.

The chain joins TRBV28 to TRBJ2-3, with 7 bases aligning to TRBD2. With 7 bases clipped from V and 1 base from J, the junction kept 5 bases outside the gene matches. This CDR3 contains 14 residues. Germline V CDR1 and CDR2: MDHEN, SYDVKM. CDR3 nucleotide sequence: TGTGCCAGCATATGGGGGAGGGGCACAGATACGCAGTATTTT. It specifies CASIWGRGTDTQYF. The full variable domain, in which reference TRBV28 and TRBJ2-3 provide the parts outside the CDR3, is DVKVTQSSRYLVKRTGEKVFLECVQDMDHENMFWYRQDPGLGLRLIYFSYDVKMKEKGDIPEGYSVSREKKERFSLILESASTNQTSMYLCASIWGRGTDTQYFGPGTRLTVL.